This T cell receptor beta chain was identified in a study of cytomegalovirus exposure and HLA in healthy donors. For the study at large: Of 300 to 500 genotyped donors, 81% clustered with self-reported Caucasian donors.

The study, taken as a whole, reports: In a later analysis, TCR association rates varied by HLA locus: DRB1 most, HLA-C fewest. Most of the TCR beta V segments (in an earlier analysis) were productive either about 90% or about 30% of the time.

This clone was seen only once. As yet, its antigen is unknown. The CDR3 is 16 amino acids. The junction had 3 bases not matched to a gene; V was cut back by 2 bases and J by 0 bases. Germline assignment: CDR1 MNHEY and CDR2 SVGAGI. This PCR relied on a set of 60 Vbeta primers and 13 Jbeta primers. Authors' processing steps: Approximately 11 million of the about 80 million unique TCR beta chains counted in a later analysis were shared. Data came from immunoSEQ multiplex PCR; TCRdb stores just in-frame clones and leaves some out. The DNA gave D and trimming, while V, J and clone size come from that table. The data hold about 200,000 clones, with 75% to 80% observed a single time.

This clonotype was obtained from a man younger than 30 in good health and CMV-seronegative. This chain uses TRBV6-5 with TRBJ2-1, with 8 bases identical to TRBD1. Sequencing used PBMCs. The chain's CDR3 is CASSYRQGSSYNEQFF. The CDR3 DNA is TGTGCCAGCAGTTACCGACAGGGGAGCTCCTACAATGAGCAGTTCTTC.